This T cell receptor beta chain came from a study of cytomegalovirus exposure and HLA in healthy donors. General observations from the study: TCR sequences were mostly rare, though some public TCRs occurred in many donors. In vitro testing confirmed three CMV-associated chains as specific for CMV antigens. Altogether, some 170 TCR beta chains were recorded as cytomegalovirus-associated.

The study drew the donors from its approximately 110-subject validation cohort, separate from the roughly 700-subject first cohort. Method: immunoSEQ multiplex PCR; TCRdb's copy keeps in-frame clones and lacks some. There are more than 250,000 clones in the sample; just over 85% occur only once, and roughly 0.8% lies in the top ten. In germline, CDR1 is MNHEY, CDR2 SVGAGI. The ends were cut back, 4 bases at V and 1 base at J, with 7 bases in the middle. The CDR3 contains 13 residues. Of note for this clone: No antigen is known for it.

The sequence came from a woman aged 18-29 years in good health and CMV-seronegative. The J gene is TRBJ1-1, the V gene TRBV6-5, with no clear D. The sample was PBMCs. The CDR3 loop reads CASSSLSNTEAFF. In DNA form, the CDR3 reads TGTGCCAGCAGTTCTCTATCGAACACTGAAGCTTTCTTT.